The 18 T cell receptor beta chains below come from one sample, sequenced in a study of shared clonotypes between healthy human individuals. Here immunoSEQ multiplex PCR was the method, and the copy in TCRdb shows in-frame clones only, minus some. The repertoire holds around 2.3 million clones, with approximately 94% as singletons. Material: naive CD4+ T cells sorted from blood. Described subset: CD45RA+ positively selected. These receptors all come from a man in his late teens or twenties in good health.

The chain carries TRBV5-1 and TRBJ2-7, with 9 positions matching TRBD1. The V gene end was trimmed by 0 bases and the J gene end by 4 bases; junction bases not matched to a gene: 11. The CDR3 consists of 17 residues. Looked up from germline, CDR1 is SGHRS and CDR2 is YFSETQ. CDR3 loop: CASSLVFGQGKRYEQYF. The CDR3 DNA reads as TGCGCCAGCAGCTTGGTCTTCGGACAGGGGAAAAGGTACGAGCAGTACTTC.

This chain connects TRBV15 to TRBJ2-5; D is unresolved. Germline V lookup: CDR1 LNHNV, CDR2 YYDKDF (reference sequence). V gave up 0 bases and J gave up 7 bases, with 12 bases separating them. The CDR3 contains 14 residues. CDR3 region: CATSREGVVGTQYF. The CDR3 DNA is TGTGCCACCAGCAGAGAAGGCGTAGTAGGGACCCAGTACTTC. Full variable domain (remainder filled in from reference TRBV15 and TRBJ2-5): DAMVIQNPRYQVTQFGKPVTLSCSQTLNHNVMYWYQQKSSQAPKLLFHYYDKDFNNEADTPDNFQSRRPNTSFCFLDIRSPGLGDTAMYLCATSREGVVGTQYFGPGTRLLVL.

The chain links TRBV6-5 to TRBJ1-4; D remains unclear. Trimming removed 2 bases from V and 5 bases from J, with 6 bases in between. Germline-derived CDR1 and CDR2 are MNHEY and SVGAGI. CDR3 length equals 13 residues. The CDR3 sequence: CASSYDQNEKLFF. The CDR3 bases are TGTGCCAGCAGTTACGATCAGAATGAAAAACTGTTTTTT.

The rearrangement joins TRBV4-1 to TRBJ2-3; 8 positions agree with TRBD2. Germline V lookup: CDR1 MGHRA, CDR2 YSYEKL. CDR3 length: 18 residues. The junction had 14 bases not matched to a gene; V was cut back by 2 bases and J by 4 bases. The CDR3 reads CASSQKEAGGGPPDTQYF. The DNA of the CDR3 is TGCGCCAGCAGCCAAAAAGAGGCGGGGGGAGGGCCCCCAGATACGCAGTATTTT.

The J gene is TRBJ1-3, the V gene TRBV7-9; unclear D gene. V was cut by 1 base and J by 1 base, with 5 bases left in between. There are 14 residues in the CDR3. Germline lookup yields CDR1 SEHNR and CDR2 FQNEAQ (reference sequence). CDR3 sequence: CASSLGESGNTIYF. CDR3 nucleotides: TGTGCCAGCAGCTTAGGGGAATCTGGAAACACCATATATTTT.

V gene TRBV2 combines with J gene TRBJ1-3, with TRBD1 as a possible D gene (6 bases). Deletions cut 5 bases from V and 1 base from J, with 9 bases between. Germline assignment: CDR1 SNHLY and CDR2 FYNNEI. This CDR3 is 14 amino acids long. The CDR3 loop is CASSQQGSGNTIYF. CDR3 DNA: TGTGCCAGCAGTCAACAGGGATCTGGAAACACCATATATTTT.

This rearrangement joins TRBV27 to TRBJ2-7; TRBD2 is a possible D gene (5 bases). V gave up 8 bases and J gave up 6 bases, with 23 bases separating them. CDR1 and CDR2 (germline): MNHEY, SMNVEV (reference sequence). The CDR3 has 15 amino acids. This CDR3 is CASADFGKDWLEQYF. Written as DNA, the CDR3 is TGTGCCAGCGCCGATTTTGGGAAGGACTGGCTCGAGCAGTACTTC.

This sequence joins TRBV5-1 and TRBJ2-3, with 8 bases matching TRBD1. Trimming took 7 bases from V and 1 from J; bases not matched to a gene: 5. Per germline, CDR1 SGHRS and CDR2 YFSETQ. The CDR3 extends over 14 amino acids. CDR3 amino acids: CASWPGQGTDTQYF. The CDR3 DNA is TGCGCCAGCTGGCCGGGACAGGGCACAGATACGCAGTATTTT.

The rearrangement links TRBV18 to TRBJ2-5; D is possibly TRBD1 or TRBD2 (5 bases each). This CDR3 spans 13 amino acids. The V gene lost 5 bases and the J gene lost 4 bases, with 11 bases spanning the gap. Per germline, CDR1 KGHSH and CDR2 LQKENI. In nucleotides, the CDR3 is TGTGCCAGCTCATCTGGTGGGGGAGAGACCCAGTACTTC. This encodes CASSSGGGETQYF.

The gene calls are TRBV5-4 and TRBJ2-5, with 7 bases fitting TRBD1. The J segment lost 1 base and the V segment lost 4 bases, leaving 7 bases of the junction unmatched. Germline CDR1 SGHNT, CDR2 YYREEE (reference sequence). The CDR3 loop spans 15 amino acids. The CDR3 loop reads CASSRRQGSQETQYF. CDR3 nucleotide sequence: TGTGCCAGCAGCCGTAGACAGGGAAGCCAAGAGACCCAGTACTTC.

In DNA form, the CDR3 reads TGTGCCAGCACCCGGGAGGAGAACACCGGGGAGCTGTTTTTT. Encoded protein: CASTREENTGELFF. The chain couples TRBV28 to TRBJ2-2, with 7 bases identical to TRBD2. Trimming took 7 bases from V and 1 from J; bases not matched to a gene: 3. The germline V gene encodes CDR1 MDHEN and CDR2 SYDVKM. There are 14 residues in the CDR3.

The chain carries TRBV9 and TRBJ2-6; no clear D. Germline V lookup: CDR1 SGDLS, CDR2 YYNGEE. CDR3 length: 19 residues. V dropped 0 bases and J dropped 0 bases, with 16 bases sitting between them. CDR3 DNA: TGTGCCAGCAGCGTAGATTTACCTACTCCTGGCTCTGGGGCCAACGTCCTGACTTTC. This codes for CASSVDLPTPGSGANVLTF.

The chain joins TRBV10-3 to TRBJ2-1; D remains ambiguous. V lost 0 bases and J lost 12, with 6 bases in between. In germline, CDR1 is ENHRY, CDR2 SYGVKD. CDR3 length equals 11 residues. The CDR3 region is CAISESFGQFF. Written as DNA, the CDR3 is TGTGCCATCAGTGAGTCTTTTGGGCAGTTCTTC.

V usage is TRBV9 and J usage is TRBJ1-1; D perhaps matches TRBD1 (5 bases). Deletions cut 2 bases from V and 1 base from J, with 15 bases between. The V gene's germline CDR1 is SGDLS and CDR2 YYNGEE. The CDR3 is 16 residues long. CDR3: CASSVVGAGQNTEAFF. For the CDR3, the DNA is TGTGCCAGCAGCGTCGTAGGGGCAGGCCAGAACACTGAAGCTTTCTTT. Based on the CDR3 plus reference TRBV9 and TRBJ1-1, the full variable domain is DSGVTQTPKHLITATGQRVTLRCSPRSGDLSVYWYQQSLDQGLQFLIQYYNGEERAKGNILERFSAQQFPDLHSELNLSSLELGDSALYFCASSVVGAGQNTEAFFGQGTRLTVV.

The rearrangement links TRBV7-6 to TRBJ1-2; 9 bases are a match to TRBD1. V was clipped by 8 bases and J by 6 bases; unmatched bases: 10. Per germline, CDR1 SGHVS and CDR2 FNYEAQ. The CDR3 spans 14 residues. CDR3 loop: CASGGQGDVHGYTF. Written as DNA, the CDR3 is TGTGCCAGCGGGGGACAGGGAGACGTTCATGGCTACACCTTC. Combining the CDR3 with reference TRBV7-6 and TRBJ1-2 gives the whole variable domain GAGVSQSPRYKVTKRGQDVALRCDPISGHVSLYWYRQALGQGPEFLTYFNYEAQQDKSGLPNDRFSAERPEGSISTLTIQRTEQRDSAMYRCASGGQGDVHGYTFGSGTRLTVV.

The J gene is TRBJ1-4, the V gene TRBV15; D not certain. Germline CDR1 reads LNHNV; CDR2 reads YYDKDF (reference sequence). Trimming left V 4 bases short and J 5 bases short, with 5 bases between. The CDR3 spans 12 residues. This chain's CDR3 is CATSKPNEKLFF. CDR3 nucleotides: TGTGCCACCAGCAAACCCAATGAAAAACTGTTTTTT.

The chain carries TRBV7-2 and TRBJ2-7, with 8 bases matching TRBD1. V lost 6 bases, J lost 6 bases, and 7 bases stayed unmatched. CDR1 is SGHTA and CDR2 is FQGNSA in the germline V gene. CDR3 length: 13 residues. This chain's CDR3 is CASSDRGSGEQYF. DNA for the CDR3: TGTGCCAGCAGTGACAGGGGTTCGGGCGAGCAGTACTTC.

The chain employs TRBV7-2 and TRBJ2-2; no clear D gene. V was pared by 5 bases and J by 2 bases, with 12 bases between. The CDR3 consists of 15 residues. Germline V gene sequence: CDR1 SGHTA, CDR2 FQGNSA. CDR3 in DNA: TGTGCCAGCAGCGCCAGACTGGGCAACACCGGGGAGCTGTTTTTT. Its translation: CASSARLGNTGELFF.